A single sample gave rise to the 9 T cell receptor beta chains below, sequenced in a study of blood T cell repertoires in COVID-19. Clones were sequenced by immunoSEQ multiplex PCR, and TCRdb holds only the in-frame ones, with some missing. In the table there are fewer than 120,000 clones, under 75% of which are singletons. The specimen sequenced was peripheral blood. Receptors originate from a woman in her fifties or sixties with acute or convalescent COVID-19.

The chain employs TRBV10-3 and TRBJ2-5; 7 nucleotides agree with TRBD1. With V trimmed by 4 bases and J by 2 bases, 1 base remained unmatched. Germline-derived CDR1 and CDR2 are ENHRY and SYGVKD. The CDR3 loop spans 13 amino acids. This chain's CDR3 is CAISGQGQETQYF. In DNA form, the CDR3 reads TGTGCCATCAGTGGACAGGGACAAGAGACCCAGTACTTC.

The chain couples TRBV6-6 to TRBJ2-1, with a possible D match to TRBD2 (6 bases). V lost 7 bases and J lost 6, with 19 bases in between. The CDR3 spans 15 residues. Germline CDR1 MNHNY, CDR2 SVGAGI (reference sequence). This CDR3 is CASTPTGLSSNEQFF. The CDR3 nucleotides read TGTGCCAGCACCCCCACGGGACTTTCGTCCAATGAGCAGTTCTTC.

The chain is built from TRBV4-3 and TRBJ1-2; D is perhaps TRBD1 (5 bases). This CDR3 comprises 15 residues. CDR1 and CDR2 (germline): LGHNA, YSLEER. The ends were cut back, 0 bases at V and 4 bases at J, with 12 bases in the middle. The CDR3 loop reads CASSQDLLGRYGYTF. For the CDR3, the DNA is TGCGCCAGCAGCCAAGATCTCCTGGGGCGCTATGGCTACACCTTC.

The V and J genes are TRBV5-1 and TRBJ2-7, with 10 nucleotides matching TRBD1. J lost 5 bases, V lost 4 bases, and 12 bases had no gene match. The germline V gene encodes CDR1 SGHRS and CDR2 YFSETQ. This CDR3 spans 16 amino acids. CDR3 amino acids: CASSRGGRQGADEQYF. DNA for the CDR3: TGCGCCAGCAGCCGGGGCGGGAGACAGGGGGCAGACGAGCAGTACTTC.

This sequence joins TRBV27 and TRBJ2-7, with D possibly being TRBD1 (6 bases). The CDR3 covers 15 residues. Germline lookup yields CDR1 MNHEY and CDR2 SMNVEV (reference sequence). The V gene lost 6 bases and the J gene lost 2 bases, with 17 bases spanning the gap. The CDR3 loop is CASSRGTKITYEQYF. The CDR3 coding sequence is TGTGCCAGCAGCCGAGGGACAAAGATCACCTACGAGCAGTACTTC.

The chain has TRBV4-2 and TRBJ2-2; D unresolved. Germline assignment: CDR1 LGHNA and CDR2 YNFKEQ. The CDR3 sequence is 17 residues long. Trimming removed 0 bases from V and 4 bases from J, with 15 bases in between. Here the CDR3 DNA reads TGTGCCAGCAGCCAAGATTTGGCCGTCGTATCCACCGGGGAGCTGTTTTTT. Protein product: CASSQDLAVVSTGELFF.

The rearrangement links TRBV5-8 to TRBJ1-2; 8 nucleotides line up with TRBD1. The CDR3 is 15 residues long. Germline loops: CDR1 SGHTS, CDR2 YDEGEE. J was trimmed by 8 bases and V by 5 bases; bases with no gene match: 14. The CDR3 bases are TGTGCCAGCAGTCGGAGAATCCAGGGGGCGTGGGGCTACACCTTC. As protein: CASSRRIQGAWGYTF.

This chain links TRBV6-1 with TRBJ1-5; no clear D gene. Trimming pared 2 bases from V and 1 base from J, leaving 6 bases between. CDR1 and CDR2 from the germline V gene are MNHNS and SASEGT. The CDR3 has 14 amino acids. The CDR3 DNA reads TGTGCCAGCAGTGAAAACTGGAGCAATCAGCCCCAGCATTTT. Translated, it gives CASSENWSNQPQHF.

Sample share makes this clone medium-sized. The chain has TRBV10-1 and TRBJ1-6; no reliable D call. V gave up 7 bases and J gave up 9 bases, with 13 bases separating them. The CDR3 length is 13 residues. CDR1 and CDR2 (germline): WNHNN, SYGVQD (reference sequence). CDR3 DNA sequence: TGCGCCAGCACCGCATCTTCGGTTTCACCCCTCCACTTT. This encodes CASTASSVSPLHF.